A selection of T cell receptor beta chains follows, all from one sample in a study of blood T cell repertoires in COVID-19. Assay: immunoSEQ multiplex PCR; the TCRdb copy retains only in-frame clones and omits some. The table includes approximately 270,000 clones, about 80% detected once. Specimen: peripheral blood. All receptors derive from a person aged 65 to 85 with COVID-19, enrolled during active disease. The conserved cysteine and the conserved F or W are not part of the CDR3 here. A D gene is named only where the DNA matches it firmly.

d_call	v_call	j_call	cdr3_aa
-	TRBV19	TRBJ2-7	ASSIGGNEQY
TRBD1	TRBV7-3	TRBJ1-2	ASSRDRGYGYT
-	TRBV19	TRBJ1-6	ASRISGGHNSPLH
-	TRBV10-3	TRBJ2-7	AISESGGKQYEQY
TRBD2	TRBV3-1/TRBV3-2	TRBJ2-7	ASSAPPPLAGLLEYEQY
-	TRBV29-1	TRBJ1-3	SALSSGNTIY
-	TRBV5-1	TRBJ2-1	ASSLDWTGTKEQF
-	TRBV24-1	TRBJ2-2	ATSDFLGELF
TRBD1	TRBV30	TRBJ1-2	AWSPGQGGYT
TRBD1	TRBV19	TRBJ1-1	ASSTGGYEAF
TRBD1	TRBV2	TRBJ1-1	ASREQGPSPIAF
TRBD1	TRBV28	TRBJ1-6	ASRQMTGNPYSPLH
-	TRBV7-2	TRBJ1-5	ASSPQPGNQPQH
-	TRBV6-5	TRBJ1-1	ASNHRAMNTEAF
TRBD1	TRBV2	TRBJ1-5	ASSSQDRGNQPQH
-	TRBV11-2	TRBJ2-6	ASRSGANVLT
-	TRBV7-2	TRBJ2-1	ASSLAYGSYNEQF
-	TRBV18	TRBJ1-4	ASSPQGQKINEKLF
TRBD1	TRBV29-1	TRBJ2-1	SGDRGTAEQF
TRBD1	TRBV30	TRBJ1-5	AWSVQGGQPQH
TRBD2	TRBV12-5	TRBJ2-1	ASGFGLAEQF
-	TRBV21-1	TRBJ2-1	ASSRKFRGLPHEQF
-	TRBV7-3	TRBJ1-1	ASSLGLDTEAF
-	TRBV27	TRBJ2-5	ASKGGRDGETQY
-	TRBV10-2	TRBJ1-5	ASSDRPREPQH
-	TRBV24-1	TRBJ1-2	ATSIGSRDYGYT
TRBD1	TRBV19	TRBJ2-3	ASSTGQGTDTQY
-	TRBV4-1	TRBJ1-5	ASSQDSTMRSNQPQH
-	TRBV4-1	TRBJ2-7	ASSQTGTFTYEQY
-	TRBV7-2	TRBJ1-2	ASSLVADGGYT
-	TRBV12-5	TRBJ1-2	ASGLAPGDT
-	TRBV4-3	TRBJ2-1	ASSLYRSEQF
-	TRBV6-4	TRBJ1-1	ASSVAGNTEAF
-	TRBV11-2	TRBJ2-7	ASSLYGGEGEQY
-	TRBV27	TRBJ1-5	ASSYRQGGKPQH
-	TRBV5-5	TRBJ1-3	ASSPPTNTIY
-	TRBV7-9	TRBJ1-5	ASSQTDRSNQPQH